Reported below is one T cell receptor (beta chain). Its target is not known. From germline, CDR1 is SGHNT and CDR2 YYREEE (reference sequence). The CDR3 has 15 amino acids. The V end was cut by 2 bases, the J end by 4 bases, with 12 bases between. This entry comes from a study of T cell responses to AZD1222 COVID-19 vaccine. Notes on the study in general: Donors were chiefly white British, with a greater number of females, and clonal diversity was perhaps underestimated. Only 5 or 6 people who got AZD1222 tested seropositive at baseline. Close to half of spike-specific TCRs reportedly recognize unmutated variant regions.

Repertoires were generated with immunoSEQ multiplex PCR, while TCRdb's copy carries only in-frame clones and drops some. The table lists tens of thousands of clones, around 86% of them singletons. This chain joins TRBV5-4 and TRBJ2-2; no firm D call. This material consisted of peripheral blood, taken on day 0 of AZD1222 vaccination. The TCR originated in an adult in good health. The chain's CDR3 is CASSLSGPATGELFF. The CDR3 DNA follows: TGTGCCAGCAGCTTATCGGGCCCTGCCACCGGGGAGCTGTTTTTT.